This record covers a single T cell receptor (beta chain). Its matching antigen is unknown. PCR employed 60 Vbeta and 13 Jbeta primers. The table came from immunoSEQ multiplex PCR; TCRdb's copy has only in-frame clones and leaves some out. The sample includes over 90,000 clones, around 60% of them seen just once. The data were taken from a study of cytomegalovirus exposure and HLA in healthy donors. Study details: Around 86 million unique TCRs, all from HLA-typed donors, were included in an early release of the data.

The J segment lost 5 bases and the V segment lost 4 bases, leaving 3 bases of the junction unmatched. The CDR3 is 13 amino acids. Germline values: CDR1 SGHVS, CDR2 FQNEAQ. Study outcomes and limitations: High specificity and sensitivity for cytomegalovirus status were reported for the classifier.

What was sequenced was PBMCs. This chain connects TRBV7-8 to TRBJ2-7, with 9 bases that match TRBD2. This receptor was taken from a human donor in good health. This chain's CDR3 is CASSSSGMHEQYF. The CDR3 bases are TGTGCCAGCAGCTCTAGCGGGATGCACGAGCAGTACTTC.